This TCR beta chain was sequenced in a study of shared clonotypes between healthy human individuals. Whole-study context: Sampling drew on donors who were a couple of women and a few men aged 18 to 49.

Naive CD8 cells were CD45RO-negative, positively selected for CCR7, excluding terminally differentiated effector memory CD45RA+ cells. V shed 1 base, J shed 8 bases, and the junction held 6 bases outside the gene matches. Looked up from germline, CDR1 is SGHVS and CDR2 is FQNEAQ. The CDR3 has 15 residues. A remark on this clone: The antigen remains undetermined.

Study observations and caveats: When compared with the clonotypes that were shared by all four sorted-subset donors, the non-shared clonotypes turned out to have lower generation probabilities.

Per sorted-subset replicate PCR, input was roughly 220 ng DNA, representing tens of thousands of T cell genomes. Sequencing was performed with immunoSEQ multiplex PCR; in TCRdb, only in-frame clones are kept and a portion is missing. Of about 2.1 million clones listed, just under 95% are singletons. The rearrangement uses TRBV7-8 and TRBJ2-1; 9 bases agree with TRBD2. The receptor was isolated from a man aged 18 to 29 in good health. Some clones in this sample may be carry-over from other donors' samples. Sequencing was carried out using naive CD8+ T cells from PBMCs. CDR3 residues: CASSLEVAGGHEQFF. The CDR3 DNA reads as TGTGCCAGCAGCTTAGAGGTGGCGGGAGGGCATGAGCAGTTCTTC.